The rows below give T cell receptor beta chains drawn from one sample of a study of T cells after yellow fever vaccination. TCRdb analysed the 5' RACE reads with MiXCR anew, one entry per CDR3 protein. The profile covers approximately 350,000 distinct CDR3 sequences, with 11% appearing a single time and around 20% taken by the ten largest. Sample: PBMCs, taken on the day of the first yellow fever vaccination. These receptors came from a man younger than 30 who received the YFV17D yellow fever vaccine. The CDR3 runs from the conserved cysteine through the conserved F or W. A D gene is named only where the DNA matches it firmly. Expanded clones get a size class; other rows say once, few or many, or leave the size out.

TRBD1	few	TRBV6-5	TRBJ1-4	TGTGCCAGCAGTTTCGACAGGGTCGGAAGCGAAAAACTGTTTTTT	CASSFDRVGSEKLFF
TRBD1	NA	TRBV7-3	TRBJ1-6	TGTGCCAGCAGCTCATCGGGACAGGGAATCAATTCACCCCTCCACTTT	CASSSSGQGINSPLHF
NA	NA	TRBV5-4	TRBJ2-5	TGTGCCAGCAGCTTGGCCGCTGGAAACCAAGAGACCCAGTACTTC	CASSLAAGNQETQYF
NA	NA	TRBV4-1	TRBJ2-3	TGCGCCAGCAGGCCCCGGGACCAGAACACAGATACGCAGTATTTT	CASRPRDQNTDTQYF
NA	few	TRBV15	TRBJ1-4	TGTGCCACCAGCAGATTCAGGGACTTATCAACTAATGAAAAACTGTTTTTT	CATSRFRDLSTNEKLFF
NA	few	TRBV9	TRBJ1-4	TGTGCCAGCAGCGAACACCAAGGGGGTATCAAAGGAAAACTGTTTTTT	CASSEHQGGIKGKLFF
TRBD2	few	TRBV7-3	TRBJ2-3	TGTGCCAGCAGCCTTCGGACTAGCGGGGGGGCCGGGGATACGCAGTATTTT	CASSLRTSGGAGDTQYF
NA	NA	TRBV4-1	TRBJ1-1	TGCGCCAGCAGCCGCTTCAGGGACTCTGAAGCTTTCTTT	CASSRFRDSEAFF
NA	few	TRBV18	TRBJ2-1	TGTGCCAGCTCCATAAACGGGGTAGGTGCCTACAATGAGCAGTTCTTC	CASSINGVGAYNEQFF
NA	many	TRBV7-2	TRBJ2-5	TGTGCCAGCAGCTTGTCCTTTCAAGAGACCCAGTACTTC	CASSLSFQETQYF
NA	NA	TRBV28	TRBJ1-4	TGTGCCAGCAGTTTACCCCCTGGGGGGACTAATGAAAAACTGTTTTTT	CASSLPPGGTNEKLFF
NA	NA	TRBV7-2	TRBJ2-2	TGTGCCAGCAGCTTATCCGGACCTACGAACACCGGGGAGCTGTTTTTT	CASSLSGPTNTGELFF
NA	few	TRBV9	TRBJ1-1	TGTGCCAGCAGCCCTCGGGCCCGGGGGAGAACTGAAGCTTTCTTT	CASSPRARGRTEAFF
NA	few	TRBV5-5	TRBJ1-2	TGTGCCAGCAGCTTGGCCGGCAGGGAGGGCTATGGCTACACCTTC	CASSLAGREGYGYTF
TRBD1	many	TRBV4-1	TRBJ1-5	TGCGCCAGCAGCCAAGGAGGCAGGGGGCGTAGGGGTCAGCCCCAGCATTTT	CASSQGGRGRRGQPQHF
NA	many	TRBV12-3/TRBV12-4	TRBJ2-5	TGTGCCAGCGGGCTAGACCAAGAGACCCAGTACTTC	CASGLDQETQYF
TRBD1	few	TRBV6-5	TRBJ1-1	TGTGCCAGCATTAGGGACAGGGACAGCACTGAAGCTTTCTTT	CASIRDRDSTEAFF
NA	NA	TRBV9	TRBJ2-2	TGTTCCAGCAGCGATAGCGTTCAGGGTTCGGACGCCGGGGAGCTGTTTTTT	CSSSDSVQGSDAGELFF
TRBD2	few	TRBV5-6	TRBJ2-1	TGTGCCAGCAGCTTGTCCCCGGGGGGGCATAATGAGCAGTTCTTC	CASSLSPGGHNEQFF
NA	many	TRBV12-3/TRBV12-4	TRBJ2-5	TGTGCCAGCAGTCCCGGGTCGGGTCTGTACCAAGAGACCCAGTACTTC	CASSPGSGLYQETQYF